One and the same sample provided the 18 T cell receptor beta chains below, sequenced in a study of blood T cell repertoires in COVID-19 (TCRdb year 2020). Receptors were amplified or captured by the immunoSEQ multiplex PCR assay. Held by TCRdb, this immuneACCESS table contains in-frame sequences only and omits some clones. Under half of the omission traces to an unresolved V gene where checked; the cause of the rest is unknown. A total of some 120,000 clones appear in this sample, 55% to 70% of them only once. Of the sample, 2% to 2.5% falls within the top ten clones. Sequencing was carried out using peripheral blood. Receptors were obtained from a woman in her 70s with acute or convalescent COVID-19.

This chain uses TRBV15 with TRBJ2-6; TRBD1 might be the D (5 bases). Between the trimmed V and J ends, which lost 0 bases and 2 bases, there was a span of 11 bases. The CDR3 has 17 residues. CDR1 is LNHNV, CDR2 YYDKDF, per germline (reference sequence). DNA of the CDR3: TGTGCCACCAGCAGAGATGCCCCAGGGCCTGGGGCCAACGTCCTGACTTTC. It translates to CATSRDAPGPGANVLTF.

This clone was counted at least ten times. The chain carries TRBV19 and TRBJ2-3; 8 bases line up with TRBD1. The CDR3 has 17 residues. Unmatched junction bases numbered 15, after V lost 7 bases and J lost 3 bases. Germline values: CDR1 LNHDA, CDR2 SQIVND (reference sequence). Written as DNA, the CDR3 is TGTGCCAGTACCAGGGCCCCCACAGGGGGTCGGACAGATACGCAGTATTTT. It translates to CASTRAPTGGRTDTQYF.

The count of this clone is one. This sequence joins TRBV7-2 and TRBJ2-5, with 15 bases matching TRBD2. Germline V gives CDR1 SGHTA, CDR2 FQGNSA. The V gene end was trimmed by 2 bases and the J gene end by 5 bases; junction bases not matched to a gene: 12. The CDR3 length is 19 residues. The CDR3 reads CASSLSGLAGGPRDETQYF. The CDR3 nucleotides read TGTGCCAGCAGCTTATCAGGACTAGCGGGAGGGCCGAGGGATGAGACCCAGTACTTC.

V and J are TRBV11-2 and TRBJ2-7, with TRBD2 matching over 9 bases. This CDR3 contains 15 residues. V gave up 5 bases and J gave up 3 bases; unmatched junction bases: 8. The germline CDR1 and CDR2 sequences are SGHAT and FQNNGV. In nucleotides, the CDR3 is TGTGCCAGCAGCCCGTGGGCTAGCGGGAACTACGAGCAGTACTTC. Encoded protein: CASSPWASGNYEQYF.

This chain connects TRBV7-2 to TRBJ2-7; D might be TRBD2 (6 bases). Trimming took off 1 base at V and 13 bases at J, with 17 bases between the two ends. CDR1 and CDR2 from the germline V gene are SGHTA and FQGNSA. The length of the CDR3 is 13 residues. The CDR3 bases are TGTGCCAGCAGCTTAGTTGTCCGGGACTTCGAATACTTC. It encodes CASSLVVRDFEYF.

The chain links TRBV29-1 to TRBJ1-2; perhaps TRBD1 as D (5 bases). V gave up 2 bases and J gave up 0 bases, with 7 bases separating them. Germline-derived CDR1 and CDR2 are SQVTM and ANQGSEA. This CDR3 contains 13 residues. The CDR3 is CSVERGTNYGYTF. CDR3 coding DNA: TGCAGCGTTGAAAGGGGAACTAACTATGGCTACACCTTC.

Here the CDR3 reads CASSEQGINQPQHF. DNA for the CDR3: TGTGCCAGCAGTGAACAGGGCATCAATCAGCCCCAGCATTTT. The gene calls are TRBV6-1 and TRBJ1-5; D possibly corresponds to TRBD1 (5 bases). Germline V lookup: CDR1 MNHNS, CDR2 SASEGT. This CDR3 contains 14 residues. Trimming cost V 2 bases and J 3 bases, with 8 bases left between them.

The chain joins TRBV5-5 to TRBJ2-2, with D unclear. V was pared by 1 base and J by 1 base, with 5 bases between. CDR1 SGHKS and CDR2 YYEKEE come from the germline V gene (reference sequence). The CDR3 contains 14 residues. The CDR3 spells CASSLTGNTGELFF. The DNA for the CDR3 is TGTGCCAGCAGCTTGACGGGGAACACCGGGGAGCTGTTTTTT.

The rearrangement links TRBV6-2 or TRBV6-3 to TRBJ1-4, with 8 positions matching TRBD1. Looked up from germline, CDR1 is MNHEY and CDR2 is SVGEGT. The CDR3 runs 15 residues. The V segment lost 4 bases and the J segment 4 bases; nucleotides outside the gene matches: 5. The chain's CDR3 is CASSLRGQVNEKLFF. The CDR3 DNA reads as TGTGCCAGCAGTTTACGGGGACAGGTTAATGAAAAACTGTTTTTT.

V usage is TRBV7-6 and J usage is TRBJ2-7; D is perhaps TRBD1 (6 bases). The V end lost 0 bases, the J end lost 5 bases, and 14 bases lay between the germline ends. This CDR3 is built from 15 residues. The germline V gene encodes CDR1 SGHVS and CDR2 FNYEAQ. The CDR3 sequence is CASSLAGGGFHEQYF. The CDR3 region has the DNA TGTGCCAGCAGCTTAGCAGGGGGTGGGTTCCACGAGCAGTACTTC.

This clone was seen repeatedly, ten times or more. The chain has TRBV29-1 and TRBJ2-2, with D perhaps matching TRBD1 (6 bases). This CDR3 has 14 residues. Germline values: CDR1 SQVTM, CDR2 ANQGSEA. V shed 1 base and J shed 4 bases, with 10 bases lying between them. In nucleotides, the CDR3 is TGCAGCGTTGAAGGCAGGGGCAGCACCGGGGAGCTGTTTTTT. Translated: CSVEGRGSTGELFF.

This clone has only a few counts. The V call is TRBV5-5, the J call TRBJ2-7; 13 bases map to TRBD2. CDR3 length: 16 amino acids. The trim removed 4 bases at V and 2 bases at J, leaving 6 bases unmatched. The germline V gene has CDR1 SGHKS and CDR2 YYEKEE (reference sequence). CDR3 residues: CASSPQLAGGPYEQYF. Written as DNA, the CDR3 is TGTGCCAGCAGCCCACAACTAGCGGGAGGGCCCTACGAGCAGTACTTC.

This clone was picked up many times. The CDR3 nucleotides are TGCAGCGTTGAACTTTTTCGGGAGCAGGGCAATGAGCAGTTCTTC. Its protein is CSVELFREQGNEQFF. J is TRBJ2-1 and V is TRBV29-1; perhaps TRBD2 as D (6 bases). Germline V CDR1 and CDR2: SQVTM, ANQGSEA. Trimming removed 2 bases from V and 6 bases from J, with 17 bases in between. The CDR3 contains 15 residues.

The chain links TRBV5-4 to TRBJ2-3, with D uncertain. V was shortened by 1 base and J by 1 base, with 10 bases between the two germline ends. This CDR3 region has 15 residues. Per germline, CDR1 SGHNT and CDR2 YYREEE (reference sequence). The CDR3 sequence is CASSLSAERTDTQYF. CDR3 nucleotide sequence: TGTGCCAGCAGCTTGTCGGCGGAACGCACAGATACGCAGTATTTT.

Note on this clone: A read error may produce the germline difference seen at one junction end. Written as DNA, the CDR3 is TGCGCCAGCAGCTTGCGAGCTTCCTTCAATGAGCAGTTCTTC. It yields the protein CASSLRASFNEQFF. The rearrangement links TRBV5-1 to TRBJ2-1, with no clear D. The CDR3 runs to 14 residues. Germline V CDR1 and CDR2: SGHRS, YFSETQ. Complete variable domain (other parts from reference TRBV5-1 and TRBJ2-1): KAGVTQTPRYLIKTRGQQVTLSCSPISGHRSVSWYQQTPGQGLQFLFEYFSETQRNKGNFPGRFSGRQFSNSRSEMNVSTLELGDSALYLCASSLRASFNEQFFGPGTRLTVL.

This chain joins TRBV4-1 and TRBJ1-5; D is perhaps TRBD1 (5 bases). Germline V gives CDR1 MGHRA, CDR2 YSYEKL. Trimming removed 1 base from V and 7 bases from J, with 17 bases in between. The CDR3 sequence is 16 residues long. The CDR3 nucleotides read TGCGCCAGCAGCCAAGGGACTGGGGGGGTTACCCAGCCCCAGCATTTT. Its translation: CASSQGTGGVTQPQHF.

This sequence joins TRBV29-1 and TRBJ2-2; D is perhaps TRBD2 (6 bases). V was clipped by 5 bases and J by 1 base, with 8 bases between them. CDR1 and CDR2 from the germline V gene are SQVTM and ANQGSEA. The CDR3 is made up of 13 amino acids. The CDR3 is CSVNGGNTGELFF. The CDR3 region has the DNA TGCAGCGTTAACGGGGGGAACACCGGGGAGCTGTTTTTT.

This clone has a handful of counts. The V gene is TRBV15, the J gene TRBJ2-1; 7 bases line up with TRBD1. The germline V gene encodes CDR1 LNHNV and CDR2 YYDKDF (reference sequence). The CDR3 runs to 14 residues. The V segment lost 5 bases and the J segment 5 bases; nucleotides outside the gene matches: 6. DNA for the CDR3: TGTGCCACCAGCCGACAGGGTGAGAACAATGAGCAGTTCTTC. This sequence encodes CATSRQGENNEQFF.